This T cell receptor (beta chain) derives from a study of T-cell reconstitution after alpha-beta-depleted transplantation in children. The germline V gene encodes CDR1 KGHDR and CDR2 SFDVKD. V shed 1 base, J shed 9 bases, and the junction held 9 bases outside the gene matches. The CDR3 is made up of 16 amino acids. Construction of the TCRbeta library involved unique molecular identifiers. Using its own MiXCR run on the PCR reads, TCRdb lists one record per CDR3 protein. The data show about 540,000 distinct CDR3 sequences, approximately 16% seen once. V is TRBV24-1 and J is TRBJ2-1, with 9 nucleotides matching TRBD1. This sequence was found in a human donor who donated a stem cell graft to a child with acute lymphoblastic leukemia. The source material was PBMCs from the stem cell graft donor, sampled from the stem cell graft. The CDR3 nucleotides are TGTGCCACCAGTGATTTTGGGACAGGGAAGGAGGGTGAGCAGTTCTTC. Protein: CATSDFGTGKEGEQFF.